The present T cell receptor (beta chain) was sequenced within a study of blood T cell repertoires in COVID-19. For the study at large: The United States, Italy and Spain supplied acute and convalescent COVID-19 samples. T cells, B-cell-depleted T cells, or PBMCs supplied cDNA or gDNA.

The CDR3 extends over 14 amino acids. Germline lookup yields CDR1 SQVTM and CDR2 ANQGSEA. V dropped 4 bases and J dropped 6; count of bases not matched to a gene: 6. Those enrolled in Seattle joined during active infection and were followed longitudinally afterward. Sequencing used immunoSEQ multiplex PCR; TCRdb keeps in-frame clones, though not all of them. This sample carries approximately 170,000 clones, approximately 85% of them seen once, and the ten largest clones take less than 3.5%. The receptor was derived from an elderly woman with COVID-19, enrolled during active disease. The sequenced sample was peripheral blood. The chain has TRBV29-1 and TRBJ2-6; 7 bases are a match to TRBD1. CDR3 region: CSVAGTVEANVLTF. The CDR3 DNA reads as TGCAGCGTTGCCGGGACAGTAGAGGCCAACGTCCTGACTTTC.